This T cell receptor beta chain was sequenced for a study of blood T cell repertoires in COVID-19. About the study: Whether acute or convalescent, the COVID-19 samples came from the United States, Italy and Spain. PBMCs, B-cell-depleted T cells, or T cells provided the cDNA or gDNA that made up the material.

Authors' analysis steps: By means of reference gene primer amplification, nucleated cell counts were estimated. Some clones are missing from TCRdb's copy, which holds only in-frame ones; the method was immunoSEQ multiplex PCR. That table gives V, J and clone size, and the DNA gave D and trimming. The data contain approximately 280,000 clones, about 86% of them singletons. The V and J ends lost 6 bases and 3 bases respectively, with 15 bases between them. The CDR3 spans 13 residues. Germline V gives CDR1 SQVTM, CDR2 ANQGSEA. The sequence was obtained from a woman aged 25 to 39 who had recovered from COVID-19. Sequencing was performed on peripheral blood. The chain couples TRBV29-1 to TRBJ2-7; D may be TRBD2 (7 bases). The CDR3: CSVRRGGIYEQYF. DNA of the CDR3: TGCAGCGTCCGGCGCGGGGGCATCTACGAGCAGTACTTC.